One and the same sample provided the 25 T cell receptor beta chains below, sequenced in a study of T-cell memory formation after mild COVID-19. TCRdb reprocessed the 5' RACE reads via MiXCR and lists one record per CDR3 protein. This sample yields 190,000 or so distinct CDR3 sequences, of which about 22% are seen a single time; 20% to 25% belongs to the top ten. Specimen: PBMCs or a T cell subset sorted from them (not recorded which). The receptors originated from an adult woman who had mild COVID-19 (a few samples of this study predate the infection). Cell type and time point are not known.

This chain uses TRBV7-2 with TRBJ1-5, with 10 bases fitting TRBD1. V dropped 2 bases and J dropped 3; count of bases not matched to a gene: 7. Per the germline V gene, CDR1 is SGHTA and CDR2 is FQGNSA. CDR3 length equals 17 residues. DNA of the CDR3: TGTGCCAGCAGCTTAAATGCTGGGACAGGGGACAATCAGCCCCAGCATTTT. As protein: CASSLNAGTGDNQPQHF.

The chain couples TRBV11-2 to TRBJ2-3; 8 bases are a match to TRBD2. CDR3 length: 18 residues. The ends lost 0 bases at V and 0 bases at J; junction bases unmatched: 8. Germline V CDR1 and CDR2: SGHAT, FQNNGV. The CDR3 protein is CASSLDGTRGLSTDTQYF. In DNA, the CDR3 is TGTGCCAGCAGCTTAGACGGGACTAGGGGCCTAAGCACAGATACGCAGTATTTT. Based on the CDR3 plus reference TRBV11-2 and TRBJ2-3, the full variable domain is EAGVAQSPRYKIIEKRQSVAFWCNPISGHATLYWYQQILGQGPKLLIQFQNNGVVDDSQLPKDRFSAERLKGVDSTLKIQPAKLEDSAVYLCASSLDGTRGLSTDTQYFGPGTRLTVL.

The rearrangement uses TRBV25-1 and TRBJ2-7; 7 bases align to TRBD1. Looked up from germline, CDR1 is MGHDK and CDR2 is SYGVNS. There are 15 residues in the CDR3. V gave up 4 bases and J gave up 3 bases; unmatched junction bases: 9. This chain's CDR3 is CASSAPRGGSYEQYF. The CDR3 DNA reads TGTGCCAGCAGTGCGCCCAGAGGGGGCAGCTACGAGCAGTACTTC.

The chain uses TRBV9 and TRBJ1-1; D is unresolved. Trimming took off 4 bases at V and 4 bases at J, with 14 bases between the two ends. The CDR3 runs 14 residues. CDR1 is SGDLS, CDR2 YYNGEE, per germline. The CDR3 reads CASSRTGSSTEAFF. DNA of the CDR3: TGTGCCAGCAGCAGGACGGGGAGTAGCACTGAAGCTTTCTTT.

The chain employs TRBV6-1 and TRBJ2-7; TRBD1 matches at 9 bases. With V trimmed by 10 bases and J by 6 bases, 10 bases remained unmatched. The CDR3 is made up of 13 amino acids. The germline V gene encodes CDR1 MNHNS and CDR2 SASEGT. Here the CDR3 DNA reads TGTGCCACCCACGGGACAGGGTACCGCGAGCAGTACTTC. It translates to CATHGTGYREQYF.

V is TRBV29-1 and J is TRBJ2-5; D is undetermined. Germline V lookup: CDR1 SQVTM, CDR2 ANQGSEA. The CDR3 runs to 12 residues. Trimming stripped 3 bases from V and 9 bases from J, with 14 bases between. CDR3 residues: CSVEPNNIAQYF. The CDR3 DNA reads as TGCAGCGTTGAGCCTAATAACATCGCCCAGTACTTC. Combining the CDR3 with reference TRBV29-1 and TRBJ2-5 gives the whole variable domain SAVISQKPSRDICQRGTSLTIQCQVDSQVTMMFWYRQQPGQSLTLIATANQGSEATYESGFVIDKFPISRPNLTFSTLTVSNMSPEDSSIYLCSVEPNNIAQYFGPGTRLLVL.

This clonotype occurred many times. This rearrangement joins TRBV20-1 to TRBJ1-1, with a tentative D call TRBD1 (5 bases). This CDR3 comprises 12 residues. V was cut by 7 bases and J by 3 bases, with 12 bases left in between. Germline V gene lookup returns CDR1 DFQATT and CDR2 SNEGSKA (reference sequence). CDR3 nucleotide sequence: TGCAGTGTTAGTCTAGGGGACACTGAAGCTTTCTTT. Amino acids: CSVSLGDTEAFF.

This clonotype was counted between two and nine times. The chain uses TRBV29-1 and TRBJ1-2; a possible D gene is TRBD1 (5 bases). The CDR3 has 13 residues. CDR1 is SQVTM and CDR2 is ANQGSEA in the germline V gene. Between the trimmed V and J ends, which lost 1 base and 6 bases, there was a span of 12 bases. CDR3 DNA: TGCAGCGTTGAAGCCTCGGGGGGTCATGGCTACACCTTC. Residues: CSVEASGGHGYTF. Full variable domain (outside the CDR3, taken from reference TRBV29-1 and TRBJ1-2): SAVISQKPSRDICQRGTSLTIQCQVDSQVTMMFWYRQQPGQSLTLIATANQGSEATYESGFVIDKFPISRPNLTFSTLTVSNMSPEDSSIYLCSVEASGGHGYTFGSGTRLTVV.

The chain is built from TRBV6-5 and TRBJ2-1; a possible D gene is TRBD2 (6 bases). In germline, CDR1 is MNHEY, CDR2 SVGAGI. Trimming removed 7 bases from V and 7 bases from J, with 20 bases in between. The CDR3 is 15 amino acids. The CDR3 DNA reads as TGTGCCAGCAACCAGTGGGGGACTGGGGTTAATGAGCAGTTCTTC. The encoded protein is CASNQWGTGVNEQFF.

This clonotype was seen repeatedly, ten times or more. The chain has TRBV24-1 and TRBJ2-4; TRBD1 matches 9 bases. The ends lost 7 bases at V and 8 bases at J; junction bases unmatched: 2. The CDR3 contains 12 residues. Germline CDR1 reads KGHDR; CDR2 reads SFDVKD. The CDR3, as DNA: TGTGCCACCAGCGACAGGGGGGACATTCAGTACTTC. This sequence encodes CATSDRGDIQYF.

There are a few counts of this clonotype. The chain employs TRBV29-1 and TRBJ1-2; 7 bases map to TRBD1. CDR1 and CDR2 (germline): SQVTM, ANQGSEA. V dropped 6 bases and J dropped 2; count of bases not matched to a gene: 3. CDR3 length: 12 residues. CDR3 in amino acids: CSVTGNNYGYTF. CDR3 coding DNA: TGCAGCGTGACAGGGAACAACTATGGCTACACCTTC.

The CDR3 sequence is CASSVSSGTGETQYF. CDR3 nucleotide sequence: TGTGCCAGCAGCGTCTCTTCCGGGACAGGCGAGACCCAGTACTTC. This sequence joins TRBV9 and TRBJ2-5; TRBD1 matches 8 bases. The CDR3 covers 15 residues. The trim removed 2 bases at V and 5 bases at J, leaving 8 bases unmatched. Per the germline V gene, CDR1 is SGDLS and CDR2 is YYNGEE.

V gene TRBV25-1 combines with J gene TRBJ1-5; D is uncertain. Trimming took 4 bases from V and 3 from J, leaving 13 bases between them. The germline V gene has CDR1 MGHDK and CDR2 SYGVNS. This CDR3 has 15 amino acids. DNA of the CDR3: TGTGCCAGCAGTGGAGAGCGAGGGATCAATCAGCCCCAGCATTTT. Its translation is CASSGERGINQPQHF.

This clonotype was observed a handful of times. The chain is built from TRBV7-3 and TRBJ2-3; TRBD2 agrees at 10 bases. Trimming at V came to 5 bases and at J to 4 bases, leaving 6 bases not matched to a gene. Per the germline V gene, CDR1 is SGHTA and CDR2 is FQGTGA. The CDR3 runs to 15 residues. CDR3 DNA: TGTGCCAGCAGCCCCACTAGCGGGGAGGCAGATACGCAGTATTTT. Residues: CASSPTSGEADTQYF.

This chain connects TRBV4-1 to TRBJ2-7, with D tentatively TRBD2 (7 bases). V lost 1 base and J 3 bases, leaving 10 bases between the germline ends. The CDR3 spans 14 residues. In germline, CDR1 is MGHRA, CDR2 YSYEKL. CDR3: CASSQGGGGYEQYF. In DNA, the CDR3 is TGCGCCAGCAGCCAAGGGGGAGGGGGCTACGAGCAGTACTTC.

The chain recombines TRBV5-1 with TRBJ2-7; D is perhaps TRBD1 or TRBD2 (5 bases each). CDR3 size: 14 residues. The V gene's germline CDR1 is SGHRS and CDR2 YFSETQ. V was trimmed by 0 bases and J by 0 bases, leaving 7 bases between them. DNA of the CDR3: TGCGCCAGCAGCTTGGGGGACGACTCCTACGAGCAGTACTTC. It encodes CASSLGDDSYEQYF.

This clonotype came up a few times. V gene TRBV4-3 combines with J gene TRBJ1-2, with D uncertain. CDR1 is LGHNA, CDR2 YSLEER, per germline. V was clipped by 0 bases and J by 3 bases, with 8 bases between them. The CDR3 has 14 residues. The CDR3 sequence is CASSQDEADYGYTF. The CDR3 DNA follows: TGCGCCAGCAGCCAAGACGAGGCAGACTATGGCTACACCTTC.

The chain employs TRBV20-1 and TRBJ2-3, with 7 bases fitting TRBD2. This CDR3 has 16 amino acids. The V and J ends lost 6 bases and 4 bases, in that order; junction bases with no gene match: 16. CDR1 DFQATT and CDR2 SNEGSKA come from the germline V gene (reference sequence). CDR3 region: CSAEALREVPADTQYF. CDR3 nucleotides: TGCAGTGCGGAGGCGCTCCGGGAGGTTCCCGCAGATACGCAGTATTTT.

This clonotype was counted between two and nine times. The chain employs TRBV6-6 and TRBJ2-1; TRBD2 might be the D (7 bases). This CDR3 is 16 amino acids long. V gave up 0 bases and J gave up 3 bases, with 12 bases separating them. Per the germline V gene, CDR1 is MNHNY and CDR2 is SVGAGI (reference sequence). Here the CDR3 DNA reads TGTGCCAGCAGTTACTCAGGGGGGGAGAACTACAATGAGCAGTTCTTC. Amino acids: CASSYSGGENYNEQFF.

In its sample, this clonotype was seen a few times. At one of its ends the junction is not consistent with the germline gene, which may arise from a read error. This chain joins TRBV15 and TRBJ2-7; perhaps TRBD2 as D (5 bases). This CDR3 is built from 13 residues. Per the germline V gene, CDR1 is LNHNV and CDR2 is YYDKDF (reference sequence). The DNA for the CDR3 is TGTGCCACCAGCGGAGAGGGAGCCTACGAGCAGTACTTC. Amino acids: CATSGEGAYEQYF.

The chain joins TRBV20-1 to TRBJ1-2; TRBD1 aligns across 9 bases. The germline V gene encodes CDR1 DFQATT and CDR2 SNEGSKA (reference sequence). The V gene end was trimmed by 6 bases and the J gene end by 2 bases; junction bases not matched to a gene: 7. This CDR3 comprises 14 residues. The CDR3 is CSAKSGTGNYGYTF. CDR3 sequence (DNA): TGCAGTGCCAAGTCCGGGACAGGGAACTATGGCTACACCTTC.

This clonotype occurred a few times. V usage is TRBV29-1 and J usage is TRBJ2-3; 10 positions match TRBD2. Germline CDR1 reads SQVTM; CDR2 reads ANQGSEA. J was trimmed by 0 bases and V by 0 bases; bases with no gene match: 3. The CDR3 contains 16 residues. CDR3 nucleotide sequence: TGCAGCGTTGAAGAATCACTAGCGGGAAGCACAGATACGCAGTATTTT. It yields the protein CSVEESLAGSTDTQYF.

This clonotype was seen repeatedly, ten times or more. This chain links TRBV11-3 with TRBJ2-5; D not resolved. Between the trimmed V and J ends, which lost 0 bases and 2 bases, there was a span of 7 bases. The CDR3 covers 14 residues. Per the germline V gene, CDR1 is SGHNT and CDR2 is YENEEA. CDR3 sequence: CASSLDISQETQYF. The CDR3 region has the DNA TGTGCCAGCAGCTTAGATATCAGTCAAGAGACCCAGTACTTC.

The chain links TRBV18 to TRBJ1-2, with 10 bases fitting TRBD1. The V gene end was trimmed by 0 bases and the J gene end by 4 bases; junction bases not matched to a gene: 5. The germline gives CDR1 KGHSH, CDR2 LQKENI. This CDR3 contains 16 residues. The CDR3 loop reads CASSPPRTGGFYGYTF. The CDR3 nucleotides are TGTGCCAGCTCACCACCCAGGACAGGGGGTTTCTATGGCTACACCTTC.

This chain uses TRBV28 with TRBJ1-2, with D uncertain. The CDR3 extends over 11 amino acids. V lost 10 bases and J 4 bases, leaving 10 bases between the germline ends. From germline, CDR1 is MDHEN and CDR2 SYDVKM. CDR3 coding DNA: TGTGCCACCGGAGAGGTCTATGGCTACACCTTC. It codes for CATGEVYGYTF.